This T cell receptor (beta chain) was documented in a study of neoadjuvant nivolumab and ipilimumab in lung cancer. Produced via immunoSEQ multiplex PCR; TCRdb's table is partial and in-frame only. This table has about 23,000 clones, less than 85% appearing once. This CDR3 spans 16 amino acids. Germline lookup yields CDR1 SGHRS and CDR2 YFSETQ. V was pared by 0 bases and J by 2 bases, with 14 bases between. The sequencing used peripheral blood, collected before neoadjuvant nivolumab, alone or with ipilimumab. The J gene is TRBJ1-2, the V gene TRBV5-1; D is possibly TRBD1 (6 bases). This clonotype was obtained from an adult with non-small cell lung cancer. The CDR3 protein is CASSLAVTTGNYGYTF. The CDR3 nucleotides are TGCGCCAGCAGCTTGGCCGTAACCACAGGGAACTATGGCTACACCTTC.